The clone carrying this T cell receptor (beta chain) was counted a few times. What it recognizes is unknown. Those who donated were healthy bone marrow donors. The sample originates from a study of cytomegalovirus exposure and HLA in healthy donors. Points from the study as a whole: It was taken for granted in presence/absence analyses that sequencing depth across donors was roughly uniform. Three of the chains that were CMV-associated were confirmed in vitro to be specific for CMV antigens.

This CDR3 has 16 residues. Trimming removed 2 bases from V and 1 base from J, with 14 bases in between. Germline-derived CDR1 and CDR2 are LGHNA and YSLEER. Vbeta (60) and Jbeta (13) primers were used in the PCR. Here immunoSEQ multiplex PCR was the method, and the copy in TCRdb shows in-frame clones only, minus some. This sample yields 120,000 or so clones, of which about 81% are seen a single time; roughly 9% belongs to the top ten. The V and J genes are TRBV4-3 and TRBJ1-1; D gene unclear. The sequenced sample consisted of PBMCs. The sequence was obtained from a woman aged 50 to 65 in good health and CMV-seropositive. The CDR3 loop reads CASSQQVNSRNTEAFF. CDR3 DNA sequence: TGCGCCAGCAGCCAACAAGTCAATAGCCGGAACACTGAAGCTTTCTTT.